The T cell receptor (beta chain) described here comes from a study of cytomegalovirus exposure and HLA in healthy donors. Repertoires were generated with immunoSEQ multiplex PCR, while TCRdb's copy carries only in-frame clones and drops some. The table shows 150,000 to 200,000 clones, with approximately 85% occurring only once. A remark on this clone: What it recognizes is unknown.

The CDR3 totals 15 residues. Germline CDR1 SGDLS, CDR2 YYNGEE. Trimming cost V 5 bases and J 0 bases; bases outside gene matches: 5. Study conclusions and caveats: The study listed 150 to 200 cytomegalovirus-associated TCR beta chains.

This chain uses TRBV9 with TRBJ2-1, with 7 bases identical to TRBD2. The receptor was derived from a woman younger than 35 in good health and CMV-seronegative. Sequencing was done on a sample of PBMCs. The CDR3 loop is CASRGGQSSYNEQFF. CDR3 bases: TGTGCCAGCAGGGGAGGGCAGAGCTCCTACAATGAGCAGTTCTTC.